Each of the 28 T cell receptor beta chains below was sequenced from the same sample in a study of OX40 agonist ivuxolimab in advanced cancers. Measured with immunoSEQ multiplex PCR; TCRdb has only the in-frame clones, and not every one. The sample yields 30,000 to 35,000 clones, roughly four fifths seen once. Source: CD4+ or CD8+ T cells sorted from blood, taken in a trial of the OX40 agonist ivuxolimab. These receptors were collected from an adult with an advanced solid tumor such as melanoma, head and neck, liver or kidney cancer.

The CDR3 coding sequence is TGTGCCAGCAGCTTCCTACAGGGGTCTGGCGAGCAGTACTTC. It encodes CASSFLQGSGEQYF. The rearrangement joins TRBV7-8 to TRBJ2-7; 7 bases align to TRBD1. The germline gives CDR1 SGHVS, CDR2 FQNEAQ. This CDR3 has 14 amino acids. V lost 3 bases to trimming and J lost 6 bases; unmatched junction nucleotides: 8.

This chain links TRBV11-2 with TRBJ1-2; 9 nucleotides match TRBD1. Germline-derived CDR1 and CDR2 are SGHAT and FQNNGV. The CDR3 totals 15 residues. V shed 5 bases, J shed 6 bases, and the junction held 10 bases outside the gene matches. CDR3 in DNA: TGTGCCAGCAGCCAACTCACAGGGGGCGCCGATGGCTACACCTTC. Protein: CASSQLTGGADGYTF.

This clone was recorded many times. The rearrangement links TRBV9 to TRBJ1-1; tentative D call: TRBD1 (5 bases). The CDR3 spans 15 residues. V was pared by 6 bases and J by 4 bases, with 19 bases between. Germline V lookup: CDR1 SGDLS, CDR2 YYNGEE. Here the CDR3 DNA reads TGTGCCAGCACTCTAAGTGGGTTGGGGGTCACTGAAGCTTTCTTT. It specifies CASTLSGLGVTEAFF.

This chain joins TRBV9 and TRBJ1-6, with TRBD1 identical over 9 bases. V dropped 3 bases and J dropped 5; count of bases not matched to a gene: 6. The CDR3 is 16 residues long. CDR1 is SGDLS, CDR2 YYNGEE, per germline. The CDR3 loop is CASSEGTGPHNSPLHF. The CDR3 bases are TGTGCCAGCAGCGAGGGGACAGGGCCACATAATTCACCCCTCCACTTT.

The chain employs TRBV7-9 and TRBJ1-1; no clear D gene. CDR3 length: 11 amino acids. The germline gives CDR1 SEHNR, CDR2 FQNEAQ (reference sequence). The V gene lost 10 bases and the J gene lost 2 bases, with 8 bases spanning the gap. CDR3 sequence: CANGLNTEAFF. CDR3 bases: TGTGCCAACGGACTAAACACTGAAGCTTTCTTT.

V is TRBV7-6 and J is TRBJ2-3; 10 bases line up with TRBD2. CDR3 size: 18 residues. CDR1 and CDR2 from the germline V gene are SGHVS and FNYEAQ. J lost 3 bases, V lost 5 bases, and 14 bases had no gene match. CDR3 nucleotides: TGTGCCAGCAGCCCCCGGGCTAGCGGGGGAACACAGACAGATACGCAGTATTTT. Protein product: CASSPRASGGTQTDTQYF.

This clone appeared a single time. The CDR3 sequence is CASSLAGGRYEQYF. As DNA, the CDR3 is TGTGCCAGTAGCCTAGCGGGGGGGCGCTACGAGCAGTACTTC. The chain uses TRBV19 and TRBJ2-7; 12 nucleotides align to TRBD2. In germline, CDR1 is LNHDA, CDR2 SQIVND (reference sequence). Trimming at V came to 6 bases and at J to 3 bases, leaving 3 bases not matched to a gene. The CDR3 totals 14 residues.

The chain combines TRBV15 with TRBJ2-2; no clear D gene. The CDR3 is 15 amino acids. The germline V gene has CDR1 LNHNV and CDR2 YYDKDF (reference sequence). V gave up 0 bases and J gave up 0 bases, with 5 bases separating them. The DNA of the CDR3 is TGTGCCACCAGCAGAGATCGGTCGAACACCGGGGAGCTGTTTTTT. This sequence encodes CATSRDRSNTGELFF.

The chain couples TRBV4-2 to TRBJ2-7; possibly TRBD1 for D (6 bases). This CDR3 comprises 14 residues. Germline V CDR1 and CDR2: LGHNA, YNFKEQ. V lost 5 bases, J lost 3 bases, and 14 bases lay in between. The CDR3 DNA follows: TGTGCCAGCAGCTTGGAGGCAGGGGTCTACGAGCAGTACTTC. The encoded protein is CASSLEAGVYEQYF.

The table lists this clone with a count of one. The J gene is TRBJ1-2, the V gene TRBV9; 10 bases line up with TRBD1. V trimming: 1 base; J trimming: 7 bases; junction bases outside the gene matches: 10. Germline CDR1 SGDLS, CDR2 YYNGEE. This CDR3 spans 16 amino acids. This CDR3 is CASSVQPDRGMSGYTF. The CDR3 DNA follows: TGTGCCAGCAGCGTACAGCCGGACAGGGGGATGTCTGGCTACACCTTC.

This clone appeared a few times. V is TRBV27 and J is TRBJ1-1; D is ambiguous. The CDR3 loop spans 12 amino acids. Germline V lookup: CDR1 MNHEY, CDR2 SMNVEV (reference sequence). Trimming took 5 bases from V and 6 from J, leaving 10 bases between them. As DNA, the CDR3 is TGTGCCAGCAGTCTCCTCGGGGCTGAAGCTTTCTTT. This gives the protein CASSLLGAEAFF.

This clone was seen once. This chain links TRBV7-9 with TRBJ2-7, with no clear D. The CDR3 has 12 amino acids. Germline CDR1 is SEHNR and CDR2 is FQNEAQ (reference sequence). Trimming took 3 bases from V and 3 from J, leaving 6 bases between them. The CDR3 is CASSFSLYEQYF. The CDR3 DNA reads TGTGCCAGCAGCTTTTCACTCTACGAGCAGTACTTC.

This chain links TRBV7-9 with TRBJ2-6; D remains ambiguous. Germline-derived CDR1 and CDR2 are SEHNR and FQNEAQ (reference sequence). Trimming removed 3 bases at V and 0 bases at J, with 9 bases between. This CDR3 is built from 16 residues. The DNA of the CDR3 is TGTGCCAGCAGCTTCGGCAGGCCCTCTGGGGCCAACGTCCTGACTTTC. Translation: CASSFGRPSGANVLTF.

This clone was picked up one time. The V gene is TRBV27, the J gene TRBJ2-1; tentatively, D is TRBD2 (5 bases). CDR1 and CDR2 (germline): MNHEY, SMNVEV (reference sequence). The V end was cut by 5 bases, the J end by 8 bases, with 10 bases between. The CDR3 loop spans 12 amino acids. DNA of the CDR3: TGTGCCAGCAGTCTCCGGGGTGATGAGCAGTTCTTC. As protein: CASSLRGDEQFF.

J is TRBJ2-5 and V is TRBV5-4; D ambiguous. This CDR3 spans 14 amino acids. The V end lost 1 base, the J end lost 3 bases, and 10 bases lay between the germline ends. From germline, CDR1 is SGHNT and CDR2 YYREEE (reference sequence). CDR3: CASSLSVGEETQYF. CDR3 nucleotide sequence: TGTGCCAGCAGCTTGAGTGTGGGCGAAGAGACCCAGTACTTC.

This clone has a single count. The genes are TRBV9 and TRBJ1-4; TRBD1 aligns across 7 bases. The CDR3 loop spans 16 amino acids. Germline CDR1 SGDLS, CDR2 YYNGEE. V was clipped by 4 bases and J by 0 bases; unmatched bases: 6. CDR3 protein: CASSTTTGATNEKLFF. The CDR3 nucleotides read TGTGCCAGCAGCACCACCACAGGGGCAACTAATGAAAAACTGTTTTTT.

The genes are TRBV7-9 and TRBJ2-1; 10 bases line up with TRBD1. This CDR3 contains 16 residues. CDR1 and CDR2 (germline): SEHNR, FQNEAQ (reference sequence). Trimming removed 4 bases from V and 6 bases from J; junction bases left unmatched: 9. The CDR3 sequence: CASSSTRGQGFNEQFF. The CDR3 nucleotides read TGTGCCAGCAGCTCCACGAGGGGACAGGGGTTCAATGAGCAGTTCTTC.

The chain couples TRBV7-9 to TRBJ2-7; maybe TRBD1 (6 bases). The V gene's germline CDR1 is SEHNR and CDR2 FQNEAQ (reference sequence). The germline V and J ends were trimmed by 5 bases and 3 bases, with 17 bases remaining between them. CDR3 size: 15 residues. CDR3 DNA sequence: TGTGCCAGCAGCCCCTTGAGACAGGATATCTACGAGCAGTACTTC. It encodes CASSPLRQDIYEQYF.

This clone showed up just a few times. V gene TRBV27 combines with J gene TRBJ2-1, with D uncertain. CDR1 MNHEY and CDR2 SMNVEV come from the germline V gene (reference sequence). The CDR3 runs 16 residues. V lost 3 bases, J lost 5 bases, and 17 bases lay in between. CDR3 region: CASSLERELSHNEQFF. CDR3 nucleotides: TGTGCCAGCAGTTTGGAACGTGAGCTGAGCCACAATGAGCAGTTCTTC.

This chain links TRBV7-9 with TRBJ1-1; tentative D call: TRBD1 (6 bases). The germline V gene encodes CDR1 SEHNR and CDR2 FQNEAQ (reference sequence). The CDR3 length is 15 residues. Trimming pared 1 base from V and 5 bases from J, leaving 14 bases between. The CDR3 protein is CASSLESEGGTEAFF. CDR3 DNA sequence: TGTGCCAGCAGCTTAGAGAGTGAGGGGGGGACTGAAGCTTTCTTT.

This chain uses TRBV11-2 with TRBJ1-5, with D possibly being TRBD1 (5 bases). V shed 1 base and J shed 3 bases, with 10 bases lying between them. The CDR3 sequence is 15 residues long. Germline V gene data show CDR1 as SGHAT and CDR2 as FQNNGV. The DNA for the CDR3 is TGTGCCAGCAGCTTAGCGGCAGGGTACAATCAGCCCCAGCATTTT. This gives the protein CASSLAAGYNQPQHF. Together with reference TRBV11-2 and TRBJ1-5, the CDR3 gives the full variable domain: EAGVAQSPRYKIIEKRQSVAFWCNPISGHATLYWYQQILGQGPKLLIQFQNNGVVDDSQLPKDRFSAERLKGVDSTLKIQPAKLEDSAVYLCASSLAAGYNQPQHFGDGTRLSIL.

This sequence joins TRBV28 and TRBJ1-5; D gene ambiguous. Germline V CDR1 and CDR2: MDHEN, SYDVKM. The ends were cut back, 7 bases at V and 3 bases at J, with 10 bases in the middle. The CDR3 has 13 amino acids. For the CDR3, the DNA is TGTGCCAGCACTCTGGACGACAATCAGCCCCAGCATTTT. It is translated as CASTLDDNQPQHF.

This chain links TRBV13 with TRBJ2-7; D remains unclear. Trimming took off 5 bases at V and 3 bases at J, with 8 bases between the two ends. There are 12 residues in the CDR3. Germline V gene lookup returns CDR1 PRHDT and CDR2 FYEKMQ (reference sequence). The CDR3 sequence: CASSVHGYEQYF. The CDR3 nucleotides are TGTGCCAGCAGCGTTCACGGCTACGAGCAGTACTTC.

This rearrangement joins TRBV5-6 to TRBJ2-3; no clear D. The CDR3 spans 15 residues. V was clipped by 2 bases and J by 4 bases, with 14 bases between them. Per germline, CDR1 SGHDT and CDR2 YYEEEE. Here the CDR3 reads CASSFPFDGPDTQYF. CDR3 nucleotide sequence: TGTGCCAGCAGCTTTCCCTTTGACGGGCCAGATACGCAGTATTTT.

The chain joins TRBV7-6 to TRBJ2-7, with 10 bases that match TRBD2. V lost 1 base and J lost 1; bases outside the gene matches: 4. Germline V gene lookup returns CDR1 SGHVS and CDR2 FNYEAQ. The CDR3 length is 16 residues. The CDR3, as DNA: TGTGCCAGCAGCTTAGTTACTAGCGGGATTTCCTACGAGCAGTACTTC. Its protein is CASSLVTSGISYEQYF.

V and J are TRBV10-2 and TRBJ1-1; maybe TRBD1 (5 bases). The CDR3 totals 13 residues. Between the trimmed V and J ends, which lost 11 bases and 1 base, there was a span of 14 bases. The germline V gene has CDR1 WSHSY and CDR2 SAAADI. As DNA, the CDR3 is TGCGCCTCCGGGGCAGGGCGGAACACTGAAGCTTTCTTT. Amino acid sequence: CASGAGRNTEAFF.

As DNA, the CDR3 is TGCGCCAGCAGCCATGTATCCCGGTCGGGCCGGTGGGAAAAACTGTTTTTT. This gives the protein CASSHVSRSGRWEKLFF. The rearrangement links TRBV4-1 to TRBJ1-4; D call uncertain. Between the trimmed V and J ends, which lost 3 bases and 8 bases, there was a span of 22 bases. This CDR3 is 17 amino acids long. The germline V gene encodes CDR1 MGHRA and CDR2 YSYEKL.

The gene calls are TRBV5-5 and TRBJ2-7; TRBD1 or TRBD2 may be the D gene (6 bases each). Trimming pared 0 bases from V and 0 bases from J, leaving 7 bases between. The CDR3 extends over 14 amino acids. The germline V gene encodes CDR1 SGHKS and CDR2 YYEKEE (reference sequence). The CDR3 sequence: CASSLEGGSYEQYF. The CDR3 coding sequence is TGTGCCAGCAGCTTGGAGGGGGGCTCCTACGAGCAGTACTTC.